This TCR beta chain is drawn from a study of shared clonotypes between healthy human individuals (dated by TCRdb to about 2020). For the wider study: The cohort included a few men and a couple of women between 18 and 49 years of age. For each donor, CD4 naive and CD4 memory were each given three plates, CD8 naive was given two plates, and CD8 memory was given one plate. To estimate repertoire size and how much clonotypes are shared between individuals, the study performed deep sequencing of blood TCR repertoires from 4 to 6 healthy adults. Different laboratories and diverse techniques were used to prepare libraries and sequence TCR repertoires, to increase sequencing depth and limit assay-specific biases. Per donor, leukapheresis produced somewhere between about 0.9 and 9.5 billion PBMCs. The research as a whole found: When a few donors were compared, the shared fraction of clonotypes was 5% to 6.5% for naive CD4, roughly 3.3% for naive CD8, 2.3% for memory CD4, and roughly 0.43% for memory CD8. Compared with non-shared clonotypes, clonotypes shared by all four sorted-subset donors had higher generation probabilities. Pairwise subsampling led to the expectation that sequencing depth would affect the degree of clonotype sharing among donors. Naive subsets generally had larger estimated clonotype richness than memory subsets did. Sampling was limited to blood, and TCR repertoires in tissue likely differ from TCR repertoires in blood. Because the study included only a small number of donors, the genetic and exposure-history diversity represented was limited. Rarefaction of sorted-subset datasets indicated incomplete sequencing despite the large sequencing depth.

Using the deep immunoSEQ assay, TCR CDR3 regions were amplified from genomic DNA by multiplex PCR. Extracted genomic DNA from each cell subset was spread evenly across all wells of several immunoSEQ 96-well plates, with each plate serving as a replicate. For sorted subsets, around 0.2 ug genomic DNA, equal to about 30,000 T cell genomes, was loaded into each replicate PCR. The purified libraries were quantified using a Qubit 3.0 fluorometer, sized with a Bioanalyzer 2100, and then quantified again using the KAPA Library Quantification kit. Every immunoSEQ 96-well plate was sequenced on a dedicated single-read 150-cycle Illumina NextSeq 550 flow cell. Concerning the study's data processing: The immunoSEQ output contained only junctional sequences without quality scores, so filtering could not match that applied to full-length reads. Sequences were annotated with PyIR, a Python wrapper for IgBLAST v1.9, using IMGT germline references to assign V/J genes and CDR3. Reads with weak V/J assignments (E-value above 1e-6), missing CDR3, stop codons, out-of-frame junctions, or ambiguous translated residues were removed. V3J clonotypes were defined by identical inferred V gene, J gene, and CDR3 amino acid sequence. Percentage overlap between repertoires was calculated by dividing the number of shared unique clonotypes by the size of the smaller repertoire. Three approaches were used to assess repertoire richness: RTK rarefaction, the Chao1 estimator, and Recon v2.1 estimates of unobserved clonotypes. Generation probabilities were computed with OLGA for all TCRbeta clonotypes obtained by the gDNA method from a few donors. Drawn from immuneACCESS, this table holds only the in-frame rearrangements with V and J called that TCRdb kept. Clones are partly lost; checked studies trace under half to an unresolved V gene and leave the rest unexplained. V and J calls plus clone size are reproduced from that table; the DNA served to infer D and trimming. In this sample the table shows some 2,100,000 clones, more than 85% of which occur a single time. About 1.8% of the sample goes to the ten largest clones.

CDR3 length: 18 amino acids, cysteine to phenylalanine. Just CDR3 DNA is preserved here, 54 bases in frame from base 1. Clipping removes 4 bases from V and 7 bases from J, with 14 as the unmatched junction base count. According to the germline V gene (reference sequence), CDR1 reads SEHNR and CDR2 reads FQNEAQ. Regarding this clone: The antigen it binds to is not known. No much larger clonotype is one base removed from it; base qualities were not supplied.

CD8 naive samples were CD45RO-negative cells positively selected for CCR7, giving a CD45RA+CCR7+ population that excluded TemRA cells. Healthy HIV-negative adults with no recently reported acute infections or vaccinations were included as donors. All donors were Caucasian adults living in Nashville, Tennessee, USA. Blood was obtained by leukapheresis, after which PBMCs were separated by Ficoll-Histopaque density gradient centrifugation and cryopreserved in liquid nitrogen vapor phase. Purity and quantity of every magnetically sorted T cell population were checked by analytical flow cytometry. Genomic DNA was isolated from each sorted fraction and quantified by UV absorbance on a Nanodrop 2000c.

The chain was built from TRBV7-9 and TRBJ2-1, with 12 bases matching TRBD1. The specimen sequenced was naive CD8+ T cells from PBMCs. The cell subset or site label corresponds to: CD45RA+CCR7+. The origin of this receptor is a man younger than 35 in good health. Some clones in this sample may be carry-over from other donors' samples. The CDR3 protein sequence reads: CASSSTVWDRGRLNEQFF. Read as DNA, the sequence is TGTGCCAGCAGCTCGACAGTTTGGGACAGGGGGCGCTTGAATGAGCAGTTCTTC.